This entry describes one T cell receptor (beta chain). Its antigen target is currently unknown. No qualities accompany the bases; no much larger clone lies one base away. At one collaborating source in Seattle, patients were enrolled during active infection and were followed longitudinally through the course of disease. The collaborating institutions used their own protocols to collect whole blood in K2EDTA tubes. For TCRbeta analysis, collaborators shipped samples as frozen whole blood, isolated PBMCs, or DNA extracted from either of those sample types. The V end loses 3 bases and the J end loses 6 bases, and a stretch of 15 bases separates them. The CDR3 contains 15 residues, cysteine and phenylalanine counted. Left in the record is the CDR3 DNA by itself, 45 bases read in frame from the first base. Looking up the germline V gene (reference sequence) yields CDR1 LGHDT and CDR2 YNNKEL. The sample is drawn from a study of blood T cell repertoires in COVID-19 (dated by TCRdb to about 2020). In terms of the full investigation: Collaborator samples came from the United States, Italy and Spain and covered acute and convalescent phases of COVID-19. The repertoires were made available in a free public database intended to serve as a resource for research on the immune response to SARS-CoV-2. The dataset comprised deeply sampled blood TCRbeta repertoires from subjects exposed to, actively infected with, or recovered from COVID-19. Samples were obtained from the ongoing ImmuneRACE study (first 160 participants) and from some 1,200 subjects provided by 6 global collaborators. Nearly every sample came with metadata listing a de-identified subject ID, COVID-19 status, age in years and sex. HLA class I and class II types, where available, came from metadata supplied by the sample provider rather than from assay-based typing. The prospective study material was composed of cDNA or gDNA derived from T cells, B-cell-depleted T cells, or PBMCs.

General study outcomes and caveats: The amount of clinical and demographic metadata varied by source and participant and was provided uncurated.

TCRbeta CDR3 regions were amplified from genomic DNA using the immunoSEQ Assay, a bias-controlled multiplex PCR. Turning to the authors' computational methods: The number of nucleated cells in each sample was estimated by amplification of reference gene primers within the assay. To quantify the absolute abundance of each unique TCRbeta CDR3 rearrangement, sequence reads were collapsed and filtered. For each sample, productive Simpson clonality was calculated as the square root of Simpson's diversity index across productive rearrangements. Imported from immuneACCESS, the table was reduced by TCRdb to in-frame sequences with V and J called. These copies leave out some clones; in studies compared against another copy, an unresolved V gene accounts for under half, and the cause of the remainder is not known. V and J calls and clone size are those listed in that table; D and trimming were worked out from the DNA. The sample contains roughly 84,000 clones, under 80% of them found a single time. The ten most abundant clones make up about a third of the sample.

The rearranged segments are TRBV3-1 (or the pseudogene TRBV3-2) and TRBJ1-5; no D gene call is confident. The sample comprised peripheral blood. The sequence derives from a man in his 60s with COVID-19, enrolled during active disease. CDR3 region: CASSQGRGRLQPQHF. The DNA sequence is given as TGTGCCAGCAGCCAGGGGAGAGGTCGTCTTCAGCCCCAGCATTTT.